The next 25 T cell receptor beta chains were all read from a single sample in a study of blood T cells in healthy people across ages. Through a sample-barcoded 5' primer and a J-beta primer mix, a second PCR was run for about 6 to 12 cycles. From the 5' RACE reads, TCRdb called clonotypes with MiXCR, one entry per CDR3 protein. The table lists 1.4 million to 1.5 million distinct CDR3 sequences, 35% to 45% of them singletons, with around 8% in the top ten. The specimen sequenced was blood. The receptors derive from a young woman in good health.

This clonotype was recorded a few times. The chain combines TRBV12-3 or TRBV12-4 with TRBJ1-1; D is possibly TRBD1 (5 bases). V shed 6 bases and J shed 11 bases, with 19 bases lying between them. This CDR3 comprises 13 residues. Written as DNA, the CDR3 is TGTGCCAGCAGCCCAGGGTCCATCTTTAGCGCTTTCTTT. Its translation is CASSPGSIFSAFF.

J is TRBJ2-5 and V is TRBV29-1; perhaps D is TRBD1 or TRBD2 (5 bases each). CDR3 length equals 15 residues. V was shortened by 4 bases and J by 4 bases, with 19 bases between the two germline ends. The germline V gene has CDR1 SQVTM and CDR2 ANQGSEA. Written as DNA, the CDR3 is TGCAGCGTTGCCGGTCAGGGAGCTGGGGGAGAGACCCAGTACTTC. Translation: CSVAGQGAGGETQYF.

This clonotype was found many times. This chain uses TRBV12-3 or TRBV12-4 with TRBJ2-7; no clear D. The CDR3 is 12 amino acids. The germline V and J ends were trimmed by 4 bases and 1 base, with 5 bases remaining between them. In DNA form, the CDR3 reads TGTGCCAGCAGTTCTCGGTCCTACGAGCAGTACTTC. It specifies CASSSRSYEQYF.

The chain employs TRBV12-3 or TRBV12-4 and TRBJ1-2, with D uncertain. CDR3 length equals 12 residues. The V end lost 8 bases, the J end lost 8 bases, and 15 bases lay between the germline ends. CDR3: CASAPGGLGYTF. The CDR3 coding sequence is TGTGCCAGCGCGCCCGGCGGGTTAGGCTACACCTTC.

This clonotype was seen only once. The chain recombines TRBV11-3 with TRBJ2-3, with 8 bases aligning to TRBD2. The CDR3 is 16 residues long. Per germline, CDR1 SGHNT and CDR2 YENEEA. Trimming at V came to 1 base and at J to 4 bases, leaving 7 bases not matched to a gene. The CDR3 DNA sequence: TGTGCCAGCAGCTTAGGCGGCGGGAGGACCCCAGATACGCAGTATTTT. This translates into CASSLGGGRTPDTQYF.

This chain uses TRBV5-1 with TRBJ1-2, with unresolved D. Germline V gene lookup returns CDR1 SGHRS and CDR2 YFSETQ. CDR3 size: 13 residues. Trimming stripped 2 bases from V and 8 bases from J, with 13 bases between. CDR3 residues: CASSFDTLWGYTF. The CDR3 coding sequence is TGCGCCAGCAGCTTCGACACCCTCTGGGGCTACACCTTC.

There are a few counts of this clonotype. The chain links TRBV6-1 to TRBJ2-4, with 12 bases lining up with TRBD2. Germline V gene sequence: CDR1 MNHNS, CDR2 SASEGT. V was clipped by 6 bases and J by 0 bases; unmatched bases: 0. CDR3 length: 15 amino acids. The CDR3 bases are TGTGCCAGCAGGGGACTAGCGGGAGCCAAAAACATTCAGTACTTC. Translating it yields CASRGLAGAKNIQYF.

The rearrangement uses TRBV20-1 and TRBJ1-2; TRBD1 aligns across 10 bases. The CDR3 is made up of 16 amino acids. The V gene's germline CDR1 is DFQATT and CDR2 SNEGSKA (reference sequence). The trim removed 2 bases at V and 7 bases at J, leaving 13 bases unmatched. The CDR3 here is CSARPVKDRGISGYTF. The CDR3 DNA sequence: TGCAGTGCTAGACCGGTTAAGGACAGGGGGATTAGTGGCTACACCTTC.

The gene calls are TRBV7-2 and TRBJ2-6; D unresolved. The CDR3 is 17 amino acids. V was pared by 5 bases and J by 0 bases, with 14 bases between. CDR1 is SGHTA and CDR2 is FQGNSA in the germline V gene. This CDR3 reads CASSRNPVASGANVLTF. The DNA for the CDR3 is TGTGCCAGCAGCCGAAACCCGGTCGCCTCTGGGGCCAACGTCCTGACTTTC.

The rearrangement uses TRBV4-1 and TRBJ1-5; D is ambiguous. The CDR3 sequence is 13 residues long. Germline CDR1 MGHRA, CDR2 YSYEKL. The V end was cut by 6 bases, the J end by 1 base, with 7 bases between. Here the CDR3 DNA reads TGCGCCAGCAGACAGACCAGCAATCAGCCCCAGCATTTT. Translated: CASRQTSNQPQHF.

This chain uses TRBV29-1 with TRBJ2-7; D perhaps matches TRBD2 (6 bases). V lost 5 bases, J lost 5 bases, and 19 bases lay in between. Germline V gives CDR1 SQVTM, CDR2 ANQGSEA. The CDR3 has 14 residues. Here the CDR3 DNA reads TGCAGCGTTCAACTCCGGGAGACGCTTGACGAGCAGTACTTC. This sequence encodes CSVQLRETLDEQYF.

The chain combines TRBV6-5 with TRBJ1-6, with TRBD1 matching 7 bases. The germline V gene encodes CDR1 MNHEY and CDR2 SVGAGI. The CDR3 contains 14 residues. V was pared by 8 bases and J by 9 bases, with 10 bases of the junction left unmatched. CDR3 loop: CASRSTGFSSPLHF. CDR3 nucleotides: TGTGCCAGCCGATCGACAGGGTTTAGTTCACCCCTCCACTTT.

About this clonotype: A much larger clone lies a single base off, so this may be a read error. The V and J genes are TRBV20-1 and TRBJ2-3; TRBD1 agrees at 8 bases. The CDR3 totals 13 residues. CDR1 is DFQATT and CDR2 is SNEGSKA in the germline V gene (reference sequence). V lost 7 bases and J lost 2; bases outside the gene matches: 5. The CDR3 region has the DNA TGCAGTGTTCACAGGGGGAACACAGATACGCAGTATTTT. Translated, it gives CSVHRGNTDTQYF.

The chain couples TRBV20-1 to TRBJ1-1; D is perhaps TRBD1 (6 bases). The CDR3 runs 14 residues. The germline CDR1 and CDR2 sequences are DFQATT and SNEGSKA (reference sequence). Trimming took 2 bases from V and 5 from J, leaving 15 bases between them. DNA of the CDR3: TGCAGTGCTAGACCATCGGGGACAACTACTGAAGCTTTCTTT. Its translation: CSARPSGTTTEAFF.

The chain uses TRBV3-1 and TRBJ1-5, with D possibly TRBD1 on 6 matching bases. The V end lost 3 bases, the J end lost 4 bases, and 10 bases lay between the germline ends. Germline CDR1 and CDR2: LGHDT and YNNKEL (reference sequence). The CDR3 extends over 14 amino acids. The CDR3 is CASSHDQGNQPQHF. As DNA, the CDR3 is TGTGCCAGCAGCCATGATCAGGGGAATCAGCCCCAGCATTTT.

This clonotype has a handful of counts. The J gene is TRBJ2-1, the V gene TRBV12-5; D is possibly TRBD2 (5 bases). V was cut by 1 base and J by 5 bases, with 6 bases left in between. Germline V gene lookup returns CDR1 LGHNT and CDR2 FRNRAP. This CDR3 contains 13 residues. CDR3 in amino acids: CASGLGTDNEQFF. Written as DNA, the CDR3 is TGTGCTAGTGGTTTGGGGACTGACAATGAGCAGTTCTTC.

The DNA of the CDR3 is TGTGCCAGAAGCCGTATGGACCCCGAGGGTGAGCAGTTCTTC. Translating it yields CARSRMDPEGEQFF. The chain combines TRBV11-2 with TRBJ2-1; possibly TRBD2 for D (5 bases). The V and J ends lost 9 bases and 9 bases respectively, with 21 bases between them. CDR1 and CDR2 (germline): SGHAT, FQNNGV. CDR3 length: 14 amino acids.

CDR3 residues: CASSYGGGVVTSGVYEQYF. The CDR3 DNA reads TGTGCCAGCAGTTACGGTGGCGGAGTTGTGACTAGCGGGGTTTACGAGCAGTACTTC. The genes are TRBV6-5 and TRBJ2-7; 11 nucleotides align to TRBD2. From germline, CDR1 is MNHEY and CDR2 SVGAGI. The V gene end was trimmed by 2 bases and the J gene end by 4 bases; junction bases not matched to a gene: 16. This CDR3 has 19 residues.

This clonotype was seen only once. At one boundary the junction diverges from the germline segment, which might be a read error. This rearrangement joins TRBV7-8 to TRBJ2-1; TRBD2 might be the D (6 bases). Germline CDR1 and CDR2: SGHVS and FQNEAQ. CDR3 length: 14 amino acids. Written as DNA, the CDR3 is TGTGCCTGCAGCCCCGGCGGAGGGATCAATGAGCAGTTCTTC. Translation: CACSPGGGINEQFF.

This clonotype came up a few times. The rearrangement joins TRBV3-1 to TRBJ2-7; 10 positions match TRBD2. V lost 0 bases and J lost 7; bases outside the gene matches: 6. Germline CDR1 is LGHDT and CDR2 is YNNKEL (reference sequence). The CDR3 spans 15 residues. CDR3 region: CASSQELAGAWEQYF. CDR3 sequence (DNA): TGTGCCAGCAGCCAAGAGCTAGCGGGAGCTTGGGAGCAGTACTTC.

This clonotype was recorded a few times. The chain combines TRBV6-5 with TRBJ2-7, with no clear D. The V gene lost 2 bases and the J gene lost 3 bases, with 8 bases spanning the gap. Germline V gives CDR1 MNHEY, CDR2 SVGAGI. The CDR3 consists of 13 residues. DNA of the CDR3: TGTGCCAGCAGTTACAACAGCCACTACGAGCAGTACTTC. This codes for CASSYNSHYEQYF.

V gene TRBV5-6 combines with J gene TRBJ2-7; 8 bases align to TRBD1. The J call may be faulty, since TRBJ2-4 better matches the DNA end. Germline CDR1 is SGHDT and CDR2 is YYEEEE. This CDR3 is 14 amino acids long. The CDR3 here is CASSFGQGINIQYF. In nucleotides, the CDR3 is TGTGCCAGCAGCTTTGGACAGGGAATAAACATTCAGTACTTC.

The chain recombines TRBV7-8 with TRBJ1-2; possible D gene TRBD1, 6 bases. The CDR3 contains 16 residues. Germline loops: CDR1 SGHVS, CDR2 FQNEAQ. Trimming took off 2 bases at V and 0 bases at J, with 13 bases between the two ends. CDR3 amino acids: CASSLRGGDANYGYTF. The CDR3 region has the DNA TGTGCCAGCAGCTTACGCGGGGGCGACGCTAACTATGGCTACACCTTC. Full variable domain (missing parts from reference TRBV7-8 and TRBJ1-2): GAGVSQSPRYKVAKRGQDVALRCDPISGHVSLFWYQQALGQGPEFLTYFQNEAQLDKSGLPSDRFFAERPEGSVSTLKIQRTQQEDSAVYLCASSLRGGDANYGYTFGSGTRLTVV.

This chain links TRBV6-2 or TRBV6-3 with TRBJ1-1; the D gene is possibly TRBD1 (6 bases). Germline V gene lookup returns CDR1 MNHEY and CDR2 SVGEGT. V was pared by 6 bases and J by 4 bases, with 12 bases between. The CDR3 has 13 residues. The DNA for the CDR3 is TGTGCCAGCAGGGTAGGGGGTGGCACTGAAGCTTTCTTT. Translated: CASRVGGGTEAFF.

Points on this clonotype: This sequence may be a read error, since a much larger clone differs from it by one base. V gene TRBV4-2 combines with J gene TRBJ2-3; possible D gene TRBD1, 5 bases. The CDR3 is 12 amino acids. Germline CDR1 and CDR2: LGHNA and YNFKEQ. The CDR3 coding sequence is TGTGCCTGCAGCCAAGGGGCAGATACGCAGTATTTT. It specifies CACSQGADTQYF.